These 29 T cell receptor beta chains were all obtained from the same sample, sequenced in a study of shared clonotypes between healthy human individuals. Clones were sequenced by immunoSEQ multiplex PCR, and TCRdb holds only the in-frame ones, with some missing. The sample holds roughly 1 million clones, about 80% seen once. The specimen was memory CD4+ T cells sorted from blood. Documented subset: CD45RA-negative fraction. These receptors were obtained from a man aged 18 to 29 in good health.

The V call is TRBV11-2, the J call TRBJ2-7; 16 nucleotides agree with TRBD2. This CDR3 comprises 18 residues. Germline assignment: CDR1 SGHAT and CDR2 FQNNGV. Trimming at V came to 7 bases and at J to 0 bases, leaving 9 bases not matched to a gene. The CDR3 DNA is TGTGCCAGCATCCAGGGACTAGCGGGAGGGTCGAACTCCTACGAGCAGTACTTC. The encoded protein is CASIQGLAGGSNSYEQYF.

This chain joins TRBV6-5 and TRBJ1-4, with a possible D match to TRBD1 (5 bases). Trimming left V 5 bases short and J 7 bases short, with 11 bases between. The CDR3 runs 13 residues. Germline-derived CDR1 and CDR2 are MNHEY and SVGAGI. Written as DNA, the CDR3 is TGTGCCAGCAGTGGCAGGGCTGGTGAAAAACTGTTTTTT. As protein: CASSGRAGEKLFF.

This clone was counted ten times or more. The chain combines TRBV15 with TRBJ2-7; possibly TRBD2 for D (6 bases). Trimming took 0 bases from V and 5 from J, leaving 8 bases between them. The CDR3 sequence is 13 residues long. CDR1 is LNHNV and CDR2 is YYDKDF in the germline V gene (reference sequence). In nucleotides, the CDR3 is TGTGCCACCAGCAGAGACCCGGGGGACGAGCAGTACTTC. Residues: CATSRDPGDEQYF. Complete variable domain (other parts from reference TRBV15 and TRBJ2-7): DAMVIQNPRYQVTQFGKPVTLSCSQTLNHNVMYWYQQKSSQAPKLLFHYYDKDFNNEADTPDNFQSRRPNTSFCFLDIRSPGLGDTAMYLCATSRDPGDEQYFGPGTRLTVT.

This sequence joins TRBV5-1 and TRBJ2-3; 13 nucleotides match TRBD2. This CDR3 has 17 amino acids. Trimming took 3 bases from V and 7 from J; bases not matched to a gene: 11. In germline, CDR1 is SGHRS, CDR2 YFSETQ. The CDR3: CASSSAPGLAGENTQYF. The CDR3 DNA reads TGCGCCAGCAGCTCCGCCCCCGGACTAGCGGGAGAGAATACGCAGTATTTT.

J is TRBJ1-4 and V is TRBV5-4; the match to TRBD1 covers 8 bases. V was pared by 0 bases and J by 7 bases, with 8 bases of the junction left unmatched. The germline V gene encodes CDR1 SGHNT and CDR2 YYREEE (reference sequence). This CDR3 contains 16 residues. CDR3 in DNA: TGTGCCAGCAGCTTGGGCTCTGGTACAGGGGGTGAAAAACTGTTTTTT. Its protein product is CASSLGSGTGGEKLFF.

The chain joins TRBV27 to TRBJ1-1; no reliable D call. Deletions cut 2 bases from V and 4 bases from J, with 8 bases between. The CDR3 is 13 amino acids. Germline-derived CDR1 and CDR2 are MNHEY and SMNVEV (reference sequence). The CDR3 region is CASSLEHGTEAFF. CDR3 nucleotides: TGTGCCAGCAGTTTAGAACATGGCACTGAAGCTTTCTTT.

In DNA, the CDR3 is TGCAGCGTTGAACAACAGGTGAACACTGAAGCTTTCTTT. Protein product: CSVEQQVNTEAFF. V is TRBV29-1 and J is TRBJ1-1; weak D call: TRBD1 (5 bases). Between the trimmed V and J ends, which lost 2 bases and 0 bases, there was a span of 7 bases. CDR3 length: 13 residues. Germline CDR1 reads SQVTM; CDR2 reads ANQGSEA. Using reference TRBV29-1 and TRBJ1-1 for the parts outside the CDR3, the full variable domain is SAVISQKPSRDICQRGTSLTIQCQVDSQVTMMFWYRQQPGQSLTLIATANQGSEATYESGFVIDKFPISRPNLTFSTLTVSNMSPEDSSIYLCSVEQQVNTEAFFGQGTRLTVV.

Concerning this clone: The identical CDR3 is also encoded by other nucleotide sequences in the sample. This sequence joins TRBV18 and TRBJ2-5; D unresolved. V dropped 3 bases and J dropped 4 bases, with 3 bases sitting between them. The CDR3 sequence is 11 residues long. Germline CDR1 reads KGHSH; CDR2 reads LQKENI. The CDR3 region has the DNA TGTGCCAGCTCACCTGCAGAGACCCAGTACTTC. It translates to CASSPAETQYF.

V gene TRBV2 combines with J gene TRBJ1-1; 12 bases match TRBD1. The CDR3 covers 15 residues. The V gene end was trimmed by 6 bases and the J gene end by 7 bases; junction bases not matched to a gene: 9. The germline V gene has CDR1 SNHLY and CDR2 FYNNEI. CDR3 loop: CASSKEGTGGLEAFF. In DNA form, the CDR3 reads TGTGCCAGCAGCAAAGAAGGGACAGGGGGCCTTGAAGCTTTCTTT.

The V call is TRBV2, the J call TRBJ2-3, with a possible D match to TRBD1 (6 bases). Germline V gene sequence: CDR1 SNHLY, CDR2 FYNNEI. Trimming took 4 bases from V and 0 from J, leaving 8 bases between them. This CDR3 has 14 amino acids. The CDR3 DNA follows: TGTGCCAGCAGTGGGACAGTCAGCACAGATACGCAGTATTTT. Protein: CASSGTVSTDTQYF.

CDR3 loop: CASSASGSGHEQYF. The CDR3 DNA follows: TGTGCCAGCAGTGCTAGCGGGAGTGGGCACGAGCAGTACTTC. This chain joins TRBV6-5 and TRBJ2-7; 10 nucleotides align to TRBD2. Germline V gives CDR1 MNHEY, CDR2 SVGAGI. The CDR3 covers 14 residues. V was clipped by 5 bases and J by 5 bases; unmatched bases: 6.

The chain is built from TRBV6-1 and TRBJ2-1; TRBD2 agrees at 10 bases. Germline V CDR1 and CDR2: MNHNS, SASEGT. CDR3 length: 17 residues. The V gene end was trimmed by 2 bases and the J gene end by 9 bases; junction bases not matched to a gene: 13. CDR3 DNA: TGTGCCAGCAGTGAAAATTTGAGCGGGGGGGCGGTTCCTGAGCAGTTCTTC. It specifies CASSENLSGGAVPEQFF.

V is TRBV28 and J is TRBJ2-3, with 9 positions matching TRBD1. The CDR3 length is 15 residues. With V trimmed by 2 bases and J by 4 bases, 4 bases remained unmatched. Germline values: CDR1 MDHEN, CDR2 SYDVKM. The CDR3 nucleotides read TGTGCCAGCAGTTTAATGGGACAGGGATCAGATACGCAGTATTTT. Protein sequence: CASSLMGQGSDTQYF.

The sample holds one count of this clone. V gene TRBV7-9 combines with J gene TRBJ1-1; D unclear. Germline V gives CDR1 SEHNR, CDR2 FQNEAQ (reference sequence). CDR3 length: 12 amino acids. V lost 3 bases and J 8 bases, leaving 10 bases between the germline ends. The CDR3: CASSFFSGEAFF. The CDR3 DNA sequence: TGTGCCAGCAGCTTTTTCAGCGGGGAAGCTTTCTTT.

The CDR3 spells CASSLQGGYYGYTF. For the CDR3, the DNA is TGTGCCAGCAGCTTACAGGGCGGCTACTATGGCTACACCTTC. This chain uses TRBV7-2 with TRBJ1-2, with TRBD1 as a possible D gene (5 bases). V lost 2 bases, J lost 3 bases, and 10 bases lay in between. The CDR3 is made up of 14 amino acids. Germline values: CDR1 SGHTA, CDR2 FQGNSA.

V gene TRBV7-2 combines with J gene TRBJ1-6; unclear D gene. Germline CDR1 is SGHTA and CDR2 is FQGNSA. V shed 1 base and J shed 4 bases, with 8 bases lying between them. The length of the CDR3 is 15 residues. The CDR3 coding sequence is TGTGCCAGCAGCTTAGGAGGGAGATATAATTCACCCCTCCACTTT. This translates into CASSLGGRYNSPLHF.

This clone was seen a few times. This chain connects TRBV6-1 to TRBJ2-5, with unresolved D. The ends were cut back, 8 bases at V and 5 bases at J, with 15 bases in the middle. Germline CDR1 is MNHNS and CDR2 is SASEGT. The CDR3 loop spans 13 amino acids. CDR3 in DNA: TGTGCCAGCGTCGTTTGGGGTGACGAGACCCAGTACTTC. This codes for CASVVWGDETQYF.

This sequence joins TRBV7-2 and TRBJ2-1, with 13 bases fitting TRBD2. Germline CDR1 reads SGHTA; CDR2 reads FQGNSA. The V segment lost 4 bases and the J segment 7 bases; nucleotides outside the gene matches: 13. The CDR3 sequence is 18 residues long. DNA for the CDR3: TGTGCCAGCAGCTCACGACCCCCCGGGACTAGCGGGATGAATGAGCAGTTCTTC. It encodes CASSSRPPGTSGMNEQFF. The full variable domain, completed using reference TRBV7-2 and TRBJ2-1, is GAGVSQSPSNKVTEKGKDVELRCDPISGHTALYWYRQSLGQGLEFLIYFQGNSAPDKSGLPSDRFSAERTGGSVSTLTIQRTQQEDSAVYLCASSSRPPGTSGMNEQFFGPGTRLTVL.

This sequence joins TRBV2 and TRBJ1-1, with no clear D. V gave up 4 bases and J gave up 1 base, with 10 bases separating them. This CDR3 has 14 residues. Germline V CDR1 and CDR2: SNHLY, FYNNEI. The CDR3 bases are TGTGCCAGCAGTGTAGTGGCAGGGAACACTGAAGCTTTCTTT. This translates into CASSVVAGNTEAFF.

This chain links TRBV30 with TRBJ1-2; D is possibly TRBD1 (6 bases). The V and J ends lost 4 bases and 8 bases respectively, with 11 bases between them. The CDR3 totals 11 residues. CDR1 GTSNPN and CDR2 SVGIG come from the germline V gene (reference sequence). The CDR3 DNA follows: TGTGCCTGGATGGACAGTTGGGGCTACACCTTC. Amino acid sequence: CAWMDSWGYTF. Based on the CDR3 plus reference TRBV30 and TRBJ1-2, the full variable domain is SQTIHQWPATLVQPVGSPLSLECTVEGTSNPNLYWYRQAAGRGLQLLFYSVGIGQISSEVPQNLSASRPQDRQFILSSKKLLLSDSGFYLCAWMDSWGYTFGSGTRLTVV.

V gene TRBV10-2 combines with J gene TRBJ1-3, with no clear D. The length of the CDR3 is 14 residues. Germline V gives CDR1 WSHSY, CDR2 SAAADI. V lost 1 base, J lost 2 bases, and 6 bases lay in between. The CDR3 DNA sequence: TGCGCCAGCAGTGAGTACAGCCCTGGAAACACCATATATTTT. Its protein product is CASSEYSPGNTIYF.

This clone is a singleton in its sample. V is TRBV7-9 and J is TRBJ2-3; tentative D call: TRBD2 (5 bases). CDR1 and CDR2 from the germline V gene are SEHNR and FQNEAQ (reference sequence). There are 13 residues in the CDR3. V lost 5 bases to trimming and J lost 2 bases, with 8 bases between them. CDR3 protein: CASSASNTDTQYF. CDR3 sequence (DNA): TGTGCCAGCAGCGCTAGCAACACAGATACGCAGTATTTT.

V gene TRBV15 combines with J gene TRBJ2-1; tentative D call: TRBD1 (6 bases). In germline, CDR1 is LNHNV, CDR2 YYDKDF (reference sequence). The V end lost 0 bases, the J end lost 5 bases, and 17 bases lay between the germline ends. The CDR3 length is 17 residues. CDR3 nucleotides: TGTGCCACCAGCAGAGAAAGGGACATCCGGTCGCACAATGAGCAGTTCTTC. Amino acids: CATSRERDIRSHNEQFF. Variable domain in full (rest from reference TRBV15 and TRBJ2-1): DAMVIQNPRYQVTQFGKPVTLSCSQTLNHNVMYWYQQKSSQAPKLLFHYYDKDFNNEADTPDNFQSRRPNTSFCFLDIRSPGLGDTAMYLCATSRERDIRSHNEQFFGPGTRLTVL.

This clone came up a few times. This chain connects TRBV7-2 to TRBJ2-7; weak D call: TRBD1 (5 bases). CDR1 is SGHTA, CDR2 FQGNSA, per germline. The CDR3 loop spans 13 amino acids. Trimming took off 1 base at V and 5 bases at J, with 9 bases between the two ends. In DNA form, the CDR3 reads TGTGCCAGCAGCTTAGGTTGGGGCCACGAGCAGTACTTC. It codes for CASSLGWGHEQYF.

This clone was found a few times. The chain employs TRBV2 and TRBJ1-5, with D uncertain. V was cut by 4 bases and J by 7 bases, with 17 bases left in between. Looked up from germline, CDR1 is SNHLY and CDR2 is FYNNEI. This CDR3 contains 15 residues. The CDR3 bases are TGTGCCAGCAGTGCAGATTCGGAGGGAACCCAGCCCCAGCATTTT. Translated: CASSADSEGTQPQHF. Based on the CDR3 plus reference TRBV2 and TRBJ1-5, the full variable domain is EPEVTQTPSHQVTQMGQEVILRCVPISNHLYFYWYRQILGQKVEFLVSFYNNEISEKSEIFDDQFSVERPDGSNFTLKIRSTKLEDSAMYFCASSADSEGTQPQHFGDGTRLSIL.

The J gene is TRBJ1-2, the V gene TRBV6-1; D call uncertain. V gave up 1 base and J gave up 10 bases, with 7 bases separating them. Germline V gives CDR1 MNHNS, CDR2 SASEGT. The CDR3 length is 11 residues. CDR3 in DNA: TGTGCCAGCAGTGAAGGCTTCTTCTACACCTTC. Its protein product is CASSEGFFYTF.

The chain joins TRBV7-3 to TRBJ2-1; possibly TRBD1 for D (5 bases). Looked up from germline, CDR1 is SGHTA and CDR2 is FQGTGA. The ends were cut back, 2 bases at V and 9 bases at J, with 8 bases in the middle. There are 12 residues in the CDR3. In DNA form, the CDR3 reads TGTGCCAGCAGCTTACAGGGAAGTGAGCAGTTCTTC. Translation: CASSLQGSEQFF.

CDR3 residues: CASSFSGRREKLFF. The CDR3 region has the DNA TGTGCCAGCAGCTTCAGTGGGCGTCGTGAAAAACTGTTTTTT. The rearrangement joins TRBV7-2 to TRBJ1-4; no clear D gene. V lost 3 bases and J 7 bases, leaving 12 bases between the germline ends. Germline CDR1 SGHTA, CDR2 FQGNSA. The CDR3 runs 14 residues.

This chain uses TRBV5-4 with TRBJ1-1, with D unresolved. V lost 1 base, J lost 3 bases, and 13 bases lay in between. Germline V gives CDR1 SGHNT, CDR2 YYREEE (reference sequence). This CDR3 comprises 15 residues. CDR3: CASSLSIWGDTEAFF. The CDR3 coding sequence is TGTGCCAGCAGCTTGAGTATTTGGGGAGACACTGAAGCTTTCTTT.